This paragraph reports one T cell receptor (beta chain). TCRdb re-analysed the reads in MiXCR, keeping a single row per CDR3 protein. Of around 530,000 distinct CDR3 sequences listed, less than 30% were seen once; the top ten hold less than 15%. This sample was taken from a study of T cell repertoires in cytomegalovirus infection. The germline V gene encodes CDR1 MNHEY and CDR2 SVGAGI. This CDR3 contains 17 residues. Germline trimming cut 5 bases from V and 10 bases from J; bases unmatched to any gene: 19. Sequencing input: PBMCs. The V and J genes are TRBV6-5 and TRBJ2-1; 8 nucleotides agree with TRBD2. This receptor was obtained from a human donor in good health (CMV status not recorded). Some clones in this sample may be carry-over from other donors' samples. The CDR3 DNA sequence: TGTGCCAGCAGTGGGGGCCAAGCGGGAGATTTAGTTAAGGAGCAGTTCTTC. Protein product: CASSGGQAGDLVKEQFF.